Shown below are 17 T cell receptor beta chains from a single sample sequenced in a study of shared clonotypes between healthy human individuals. Positive CCR7 selection of CD45RO-negative cells yielded the naive CD8 cells, and terminally differentiated effector memory CD45RA+ cells were excluded. Repertoires were generated with immunoSEQ multiplex PCR, while TCRdb's copy carries only in-frame clones and drops some. The sample comprises about 2.1 million clones, around 93% of which are singletons, and roughly 1.7% rests with the top ten. Sequences were obtained from naive CD8+ T cells from PBMCs. These receptors originate from a man aged 18-30 years in good health. Some clones in this sample may be carry-over from other donors' samples.

The chain combines TRBV6-5 with TRBJ1-1; no firm D call. The germline V and J ends were trimmed by 3 bases and 1 base, with 6 bases remaining between them. The germline gives CDR1 MNHEY, CDR2 SVGAGI. The CDR3 spans 13 residues. CDR3 region: CASSYFGNTEAFF. The CDR3 DNA reads as TGTGCCAGCAGTTATTTCGGGAACACTGAAGCTTTCTTT.

In nucleotides, the CDR3 is TGTGCCAGTAGGGGGTGGGAGCCGAACACCGGGGAGCTGTTTTTT. Its protein product is CASRGWEPNTGELFF. This chain uses TRBV19 with TRBJ2-2; D is possibly TRBD2 (5 bases). CDR3 length: 15 residues. V was shortened by 6 bases and J by 0 bases, with 11 bases between the two germline ends. Germline V gene lookup returns CDR1 LNHDA and CDR2 SQIVND (reference sequence).

The V and J genes are TRBV27 and TRBJ2-5, with TRBD2 matching over 8 bases. CDR1 is MNHEY and CDR2 is SMNVEV in the germline V gene (reference sequence). The CDR3 consists of 14 residues. The J segment lost 4 bases and the V segment lost 6 bases, leaving 7 bases of the junction unmatched. The CDR3 region has the DNA TGTGCCAGCAGCCACCGGGAGGGGCGAGAGACCCAGTACTTC. Encoded protein: CASSHREGRETQYF.

This clone was found once. The chain is built from TRBV27 and TRBJ2-2, with a tentative D call TRBD2 (5 bases). The V gene's germline CDR1 is MNHEY and CDR2 SMNVEV (reference sequence). The germline V and J ends were trimmed by 4 bases and 6 bases, with 15 bases remaining between them. The CDR3 covers 15 residues. For the CDR3, the DNA is TGTGCCAGCAGTTCTAGGACGGGGTCGGCCGGGGAGCTGTTTTTT. The encoded protein is CASSSRTGSAGELFF.

The DNA of the CDR3 is TGTGCCAGCAGAACGGGACAGGGGGTAGGCTACACCTTC. Residues: CASRTGQGVGYTF. The rearrangement links TRBV6-5 to TRBJ1-2; 11 positions match TRBD1. With 6 bases clipped from V and 8 bases from J, the junction kept 5 bases outside the gene matches. Germline V gene lookup returns CDR1 MNHEY and CDR2 SVGAGI. The CDR3 runs 13 residues.

The chain couples TRBV5-1 to TRBJ2-7; no firm D call. The CDR3 is 14 residues long. Germline CDR1 is SGHRS and CDR2 is YFSETQ. V was pared by 1 base and J by 6 bases, with 14 bases between. CDR3 DNA sequence: TGCGCCAGCAGCTTGAGGTGGCAGGTACCCGAGCAGTACTTC. Translated: CASSLRWQVPEQYF. Full variable domain (remainder filled in from reference TRBV5-1 and TRBJ2-7): KAGVTQTPRYLIKTRGQQVTLSCSPISGHRSVSWYQQTPGQGLQFLFEYFSETQRNKGNFPGRFSGRQFSNSRSEMNVSTLELGDSALYLCASSLRWQVPEQYFGPGTRLTVT.

This chain connects TRBV9 to TRBJ1-4; 10 nucleotides line up with TRBD1. This CDR3 spans 18 amino acids. With V trimmed by 5 bases and J by 0 bases, 10 bases remained unmatched. Germline CDR1 reads SGDLS; CDR2 reads YYNGEE. The CDR3 coding sequence is TGTGCCAGCAGTAGACCGGGACAGGGGCAGGCAACTAATGAAAAACTGTTTTTT. Protein sequence: CASSRPGQGQATNEKLFF. The whole variable domain, filled in from reference TRBV9 and TRBJ1-4, reads DSGVTQTPKHLITATGQRVTLRCSPRSGDLSVYWYQQSLDQGLQFLIQYYNGEERAKGNILERFSAQQFPDLHSELNLSSLELGDSALYFCASSRPGQGQATNEKLFFGSGTQLSVL.

The chain carries TRBV10-3 and TRBJ1-1; TRBD1 matches at 7 bases. Germline-derived CDR1 and CDR2 are ENHRY and SYGVKD. V lost 5 bases to trimming and J lost 5 bases; unmatched junction nucleotides: 5. The CDR3 loop spans 13 amino acids. The CDR3 DNA is TGTGCCATCAGTACAGGGGTGATAACTGAAGCTTTCTTT. Protein product: CAISTGVITEAFF.

The chain recombines TRBV6-5 with TRBJ2-3, with 7 bases identical to TRBD2. CDR3 size: 14 residues. Germline CDR1 reads MNHEY; CDR2 reads SVGAGI. The trim removed 5 bases at V and 4 bases at J, leaving 6 bases unmatched. The CDR3 loop reads CASSTGGTADTQYF. The CDR3 region has the DNA TGTGCCAGCAGTACGGGAGGTACAGCAGATACGCAGTATTTT.

For this clone: Other DNA sequences within the sample encode an identical CDR3. The chain carries TRBV27 and TRBJ2-7, with D maybe TRBD2 (5 bases). The CDR3 consists of 15 residues. V lost 0 bases, J lost 0 bases, and 9 bases lay in between. Per the germline V gene, CDR1 is MNHEY and CDR2 is SMNVEV (reference sequence). This CDR3 is CASSLSAGRSYEQYF. The CDR3 bases are TGTGCCAGCAGTTTATCGGCGGGCCGCTCCTACGAGCAGTACTTC.

This rearrangement joins TRBV7-9 to TRBJ2-5; no clear D gene. Deletions cut 0 bases from V and 4 bases from J, with 9 bases between. This CDR3 spans 14 amino acids. Germline CDR1 and CDR2: SEHNR and FQNEAQ (reference sequence). The CDR3, as DNA: TGTGCCAGCAGCTTAGCCGGCGTTCGAGAGACCCAGTACTTC. Amino acid sequence: CASSLAGVRETQYF. The entire variable domain, with the rest obtained from reference TRBV7-9 and TRBJ2-5, is as follows: DTGVSQNPRHKITKRGQNVTFRCDPISEHNRLYWYRQTLGQGPEFLTYFQNEAQLEKSRLLSDRFSAERPKGSFSTLEIQRTEQGDSAMYLCASSLAGVRETQYFGPGTRLLVL.

The chain joins TRBV4-1 to TRBJ2-1, with no clear D. Trimming left V 1 base short and J 5 bases short, with 15 bases between. This CDR3 is 16 amino acids long. Germline V gene lookup returns CDR1 MGHRA and CDR2 YSYEKL. The DNA for the CDR3 is TGCGCCAGCAGCCAAGTTGGTGGCGGACCGAACAATGAGCAGTTCTTC. Amino acid sequence: CASSQVGGGPNNEQFF.

This chain connects TRBV6-1 to TRBJ1-2, with D maybe TRBD1 (5 bases). Germline V gene sequence: CDR1 MNHNS, CDR2 SASEGT. The CDR3 is 17 amino acids. Trimming stripped 2 bases from V and 0 bases from J, with 16 bases between. The CDR3 protein is CASSEKITGTSNYGYTF. The CDR3 nucleotides read TGTGCCAGCAGTGAAAAAATAACAGGAACTTCTAACTATGGCTACACCTTC.

In this sample, this clone turned up once. The chain employs TRBV28 and TRBJ1-5; maybe TRBD1 (5 bases). Deletions cut 7 bases from V and 6 bases from J, with 19 bases between. Germline CDR1 MDHEN, CDR2 SYDVKM. The CDR3 has 15 amino acids. The DNA for the CDR3 is TGTGCCAGCAATTTTGAGGGGTGGGCTAGTCAGCCCCAGCATTTT. Its translation: CASNFEGWASQPQHF.

V is TRBV11-2 and J is TRBJ2-7; weak D call: TRBD1 (5 bases). The CDR3 extends over 15 amino acids. Germline V gives CDR1 SGHAT, CDR2 FQNNGV. The V and J ends lost 4 bases and 6 bases respectively, with 19 bases between them. The CDR3: CASSSVRGFRPEQYF. The CDR3 bases are TGTGCCAGCAGCTCCGTAAGGGGCTTTCGGCCCGAGCAGTACTTC.

This clone was recorded only once. The chain joins TRBV7-9 to TRBJ2-5; D gene unclear. The CDR3 has 15 residues. The V end was cut by 2 bases, the J end by 0 bases, with 10 bases between. Germline CDR1 is SEHNR and CDR2 is FQNEAQ (reference sequence). The CDR3 nucleotides read TGTGCCAGCAGCTTACGGGCCAGCCACCAAGAGACCCAGTACTTC. It codes for CASSLRASHQETQYF. Using reference TRBV7-9 and TRBJ2-5 for the parts outside the CDR3, the full variable domain is DTGVSQNPRHKITKRGQNVTFRCDPISEHNRLYWYRQTLGQGPEFLTYFQNEAQLEKSRLLSDRFSAERPKGSFSTLEIQRTEQGDSAMYLCASSLRASHQETQYFGPGTRLLVL.

The chain links TRBV7-9 to TRBJ1-1; D remains ambiguous. This CDR3 region has 12 residues. With 6 bases removed from V and 2 bases from J, the gap between germline ends came to 7 bases. Germline CDR1 is SEHNR and CDR2 is FQNEAQ (reference sequence). The CDR3 nucleotides read TGTGCCAGCAGATCCAAAAACACTGAAGCTTTCTTT. It codes for CASRSKNTEAFF.